These 24 T cell receptor beta chains came from one sample sequenced in a study of cytomegalovirus exposure and HLA in healthy donors. A multiplex PCR was run with 60 Vbeta primers and 13 Jbeta primers. Only in-frame clones appear in the TCRdb table, and some are missing; sequencing was by immunoSEQ multiplex PCR. The sample records 150,000 to 200,000 clones, around three quarters being singletons. Sequences were obtained from PBMCs. The receptor source for this set is a woman aged 40 to 50 in good health and CMV-seronegative.

This clone was detected only a few times. CDR3 amino acids: CASSSSSSRQGGYEQYF. CDR3 coding DNA: TGTGCCAGCAGTTCTTCTTCCTCCCGACAGGGAGGCTACGAGCAGTACTTC. The chain combines TRBV28 with TRBJ2-7, with D possibly being TRBD1 (7 bases). The germline gives CDR1 MDHEN, CDR2 SYDVKM. Trimming removed 4 bases at V and 3 bases at J, with 22 bases between. The CDR3 runs to 17 residues. The whole variable domain, filled in from reference TRBV28 and TRBJ2-7, reads DVKVTQSSRYLVKRTGEKVFLECVQDMDHENMFWYRQDPGLGLRLIYFSYDVKMKEKGDIPEGYSVSREKKERFSLILESASTNQTSMYLCASSSSSSRQGGYEQYFGPGTRLTVT.

The chain links TRBV10-1 to TRBJ2-7; 9 bases match TRBD1. V shed 6 bases and J 0 bases; nucleotides not matched to a gene: 3. The CDR3 loop spans 14 amino acids. Per the germline V gene, CDR1 is WNHNN and CDR2 is SYGVQD (reference sequence). The CDR3 DNA follows: TGCGCCAGCAGGACAGGGGGAAACTCCTACGAGCAGTACTTC. Translating it yields CASRTGGNSYEQYF.

The chain employs TRBV27 and TRBJ2-7; the match to TRBD1 covers 8 bases. The CDR3 runs to 15 residues. Germline lookup yields CDR1 MNHEY and CDR2 SMNVEV (reference sequence). V trimming: 8 bases; J trimming: 2 bases; junction bases outside the gene matches: 11. Written as DNA, the CDR3 is TGTGCCAGCGGGACAGGAACTAAGTGGGCCTACGAGCAGTACTTC. Protein: CASGTGTKWAYEQYF.

This sequence joins TRBV10-3 and TRBJ2-3; TRBD1 is a possible D gene (5 bases). Trimming cost V 6 bases and J 0 bases, with 10 bases left between them. This CDR3 comprises 14 residues. Germline V gene data show CDR1 as ENHRY and CDR2 as SYGVKD. The CDR3 DNA follows: TGTGCCATCAGGCAGGGTTCTAGCACAGATACGCAGTATTTT. Translation: CAIRQGSSTDTQYF.

V usage is TRBV6-1 and J usage is TRBJ2-7; D is perhaps TRBD2 (5 bases). Germline CDR1 MNHNS, CDR2 SASEGT. This CDR3 has 12 amino acids. Deletions cut 6 bases from V and 4 bases from J, with 10 bases between. In nucleotides, the CDR3 is TGTGCCAGCAGCGAGCGGATTTACGAGCAGTACTTC. Encoded protein: CASSERIYEQYF.

For the CDR3, the DNA is TGTGCCAGCAGCCCTACCACTGGACAGGGGGTTGAAGCTTTCTTT. It yields the protein CASSPTTGQGVEAFF. This chain links TRBV9 with TRBJ1-1; 10 nucleotides agree with TRBD1. The CDR3 is 15 residues long. The J segment lost 7 bases and the V segment lost 4 bases, leaving 10 bases of the junction unmatched. Germline-derived CDR1 and CDR2 are SGDLS and YYNGEE.

The chain recombines TRBV5-1 with TRBJ2-5; tentative D call: TRBD1 (5 bases). Between the trimmed V and J ends, which lost 0 bases and 5 bases, there was a span of 14 bases. The CDR3 is 15 amino acids. In germline, CDR1 is SGHRS, CDR2 YFSETQ. The CDR3 loop is CASSLERTPGETQYF. The CDR3 nucleotides read TGCGCCAGCAGCTTGGAAAGGACCCCAGGGGAGACCCAGTACTTC.

J is TRBJ2-1 and V is TRBV5-1, with 8 bases aligning to TRBD1. The CDR3 runs to 15 residues. Per germline, CDR1 SGHRS and CDR2 YFSETQ. The junction had 6 bases not matched to a gene; V was cut back by 4 bases and J by 3 bases. CDR3 bases: TGCGCCAGCAGCCTGGACAGGGTTGGCTACAATGAGCAGTTCTTC. It is translated as CASSLDRVGYNEQFF. Full variable domain (rest looked up from reference TRBV5-1 and TRBJ2-1): KAGVTQTPRYLIKTRGQQVTLSCSPISGHRSVSWYQQTPGQGLQFLFEYFSETQRNKGNFPGRFSGRQFSNSRSEMNVSTLELGDSALYLCASSLDRVGYNEQFFGPGTRLTVL.

This clone appeared a few times. V usage is TRBV30 and J usage is TRBJ1-1, with D maybe TRBD1 (5 bases). CDR1 is GTSNPN, CDR2 SVGIG, per germline (reference sequence). The CDR3 contains 12 residues. The germline V and J ends were trimmed by 0 bases and 10 bases, with 12 bases remaining between them. The CDR3 coding sequence is TGTGCCTGGAGTGTGGGGGGTTTCGGAGCTTTCTTT. Translated, it gives CAWSVGGFGAFF.

The chain couples TRBV7-2 to TRBJ2-4, with D unresolved. CDR1 and CDR2 from the germline V gene are SGHTA and FQGNSA. The V end lost 1 base, the J end lost 0 bases, and 4 bases lay between the germline ends. This CDR3 has 14 amino acids. CDR3 nucleotides: TGTGCCAGCAGCTTAGAACTAGCCAAAAACATTCAGTACTTC. Its translation is CASSLELAKNIQYF.

The V gene is TRBV15, the J gene TRBJ1-5, with D unclear. Looked up from germline, CDR1 is LNHNV and CDR2 is YYDKDF (reference sequence). The CDR3 runs 13 residues. Trimming cost V 0 bases and J 6 bases, with 6 bases left between them. The DNA of the CDR3 is TGTGCCACCAGCAGAGATCCAGGTCAGCCCCAGCATTTT. It codes for CATSRDPGQPQHF.

The table lists this clone with a few counts. The chain links TRBV9 to TRBJ2-3; D perhaps matches TRBD2 (6 bases). The CDR3 runs 14 residues. V shed 0 bases and J shed 2 bases, with 7 bases lying between them. CDR1 and CDR2 from the germline V gene are SGDLS and YYNGEE. CDR3 sequence reads: CASSVGDFTDTQYF. In nucleotides, the CDR3 is TGTGCCAGCAGCGTAGGGGACTTCACAGATACGCAGTATTTT. Variable domain in full (rest from reference TRBV9 and TRBJ2-3): DSGVTQTPKHLITATGQRVTLRCSPRSGDLSVYWYQQSLDQGLQFLIQYYNGEERAKGNILERFSAQQFPDLHSELNLSSLELGDSALYFCASSVGDFTDTQYFGPGTRLTVL.

The chain joins TRBV27 to TRBJ1-2; D might be TRBD1 (5 bases). Germline loops: CDR1 MNHEY, CDR2 SMNVEV (reference sequence). Trimming left V 4 bases short and J 2 bases short, with 14 bases between. CDR3 length: 15 amino acids. CDR3 DNA sequence: TGTGCCAGCAGTTCCCCAATAAGGGGAAACTATGGCTACACCTTC. Translated, it gives CASSSPIRGNYGYTF.

This clone was observed a single time. The J gene is TRBJ2-5, the V gene TRBV5-5; D is perhaps TRBD2 (6 bases). The length of the CDR3 is 14 residues. Trimming took off 4 bases at V and 2 bases at J, with 12 bases between the two ends. Germline V gene data show CDR1 as SGHKS and CDR2 as YYEKEE (reference sequence). DNA of the CDR3: TGTGCCAGCAGCCTTTTAGCGGCTCAAGAGACCCAGTACTTC. Translation: CASSLLAAQETQYF.

V gene TRBV11-2 combines with J gene TRBJ1-4; D remains unclear. The CDR3 runs 15 residues. The V gene's germline CDR1 is SGHAT and CDR2 FQNNGV. V was trimmed by 8 bases and J by 2 bases, leaving 15 bases between them. The chain's CDR3 is CASQKRYATNEKLFF. The DNA for the CDR3 is TGTGCCAGCCAAAAACGATACGCGACTAATGAAAAACTGTTTTTT.

This clone was found once. The gene calls are TRBV14 and TRBJ2-7; 7 bases map to TRBD2. Unmatched junction bases numbered 6, after V lost 1 base and J lost 3 bases. The CDR3 spans 15 residues. Germline CDR1 and CDR2: SGHDN and FVKESK. The CDR3 nucleotides are TGTGCCAGCAGCCAAGGTGTCGGGGGGAGCTACGAGCAGTACTTC. Protein sequence: CASSQGVGGSYEQYF. Full variable domain (outside the CDR3, taken from reference TRBV14 and TRBJ2-7): EAGVTQFPSHSVIEKGQTVTLRCDPISGHDNLYWYRRVMGKEIKFLLHFVKESKQDESGMPNNRFLAERTGGTYSTLKVQPAELEDSGVYFCASSQGVGGSYEQYFGPGTRLTVT.

The table lists this clone with a count of one. The junction differs from germline at one of its ends, possibly a read error. The chain couples TRBV14 to TRBJ1-3; 9 bases match TRBD1. Per the germline V gene, CDR1 is SGHDN and CDR2 is FVKESK. The CDR3 loop spans 21 amino acids. The CDR3 protein is CASSEDTGTGFYSRSGNTIYF. In DNA form, the CDR3 reads TGTGCCAGCAGCGAAGATACCGGGACAGGGTTTTATTCCCGCTCTGGAAACACCATATATTTT. The variable domain in full, completed from reference TRBV14 and TRBJ1-3, reads EAGVTQFPSHSVIEKGQTVTLRCDPISGHDNLYWYRRVMGKEIKFLLHFVKESKQDESGMPNNRFLAERTGGTYSTLKVQPAELEDSGVYFCASSEDTGTGFYSRSGNTIYFGEGSWLTVV.

This rearrangement joins TRBV5-6 to TRBJ2-1; 9 nucleotides agree with TRBD1. This CDR3 region has 15 residues. Germline values: CDR1 SGHDT, CDR2 YYEEEE. J lost 6 bases, V lost 5 bases, and 9 bases had no gene match. The CDR3 sequence: CASSTLGQGVNEQFF. CDR3 bases: TGTGCCAGCAGTACTCTGGGACAGGGTGTCAATGAGCAGTTCTTC.

The gene calls are TRBV7-3 and TRBJ2-2; 10 bases align to TRBD2. Germline V gives CDR1 SGHTA, CDR2 FQGTGA. With 5 bases clipped from V and 6 bases from J, the junction kept 6 bases outside the gene matches. CDR3 size: 15 residues. CDR3 in amino acids: CASSPLAGDPGELFF. CDR3 in DNA: TGTGCCAGCAGCCCTCTAGCGGGAGATCCCGGGGAGCTGTTTTTT.

This chain uses TRBV28 with TRBJ2-5, with 7 bases fitting TRBD1. Germline V gene sequence: CDR1 MDHEN, CDR2 SYDVKM. There are 14 residues in the CDR3. V lost 8 bases and J lost 4; bases outside the gene matches: 10. CDR3 sequence (DNA): TGTGCCAGCGGCCGGGACAGCTCCCGAGAGACCCAGTACTTC. Its protein is CASGRDSSRETQYF.

This sequence joins TRBV28 and TRBJ1-2; TRBD1 matches at 10 bases. The CDR3 is made up of 15 amino acids. Germline V gene sequence: CDR1 MDHEN, CDR2 SYDVKM. After removal of 3 bases from V and 5 bases from J, the junction contained 6 bases not matched to a gene. The CDR3 DNA reads TGTGCCAGCAGTTTTTCGGACAGGGGGGCATATGGCTACACCTTC. It translates to CASSFSDRGAYGYTF.

This clone was counted a single time. The rearrangement links TRBV2 to TRBJ1-2, with D unclear. Germline V gene sequence: CDR1 SNHLY, CDR2 FYNNEI. This CDR3 comprises 12 residues. The V gene lost 9 bases and the J gene lost 5 bases, with 13 bases spanning the gap. The CDR3 reads CASRQEWYGYTF. Written as DNA, the CDR3 is TGTGCCAGTCGTCAGGAATGGTATGGCTACACCTTC.

V usage is TRBV29-1 and J usage is TRBJ1-4, with D perhaps matching TRBD1 (6 bases). The CDR3 has 17 amino acids. Germline V gives CDR1 SQVTM, CDR2 ANQGSEA. DNA for the CDR3: TGCAGGAGTTTTGGGGAAACTCAGGGGCCAACTAATGAAAAACTGTTTTTT. Its translation: CRSFGETQGPTNEKLFF.

The rearrangement links TRBV28 to TRBJ2-2; D call uncertain. Per germline, CDR1 MDHEN and CDR2 SYDVKM. The CDR3 length is 10 residues. Trimming stripped 10 bases from V and 5 bases from J, with 5 bases between. The CDR3 is CATSTGELFF. In DNA, the CDR3 is TGTGCCACCTCTACCGGGGAGCTGTTTTTT.